The source of this T cell receptor beta chain is a study of blood T cell repertoires in COVID-19. About the research overall: T cells, B-cell-depleted T cells, or PBMCs supplied cDNA or gDNA.

Measured with immunoSEQ multiplex PCR; TCRdb has only the in-frame clones, and not every one. The sample consists of about 440,000 clones, less than 95% of them appearing once. Looked up from germline, CDR1 is MNHEY and CDR2 is SVGAGI. After removal of 4 bases from V and 7 bases from J, the junction contained 10 bases not matched to a gene. The CDR3 totals 16 residues. The clonotype was recovered from a man aged 18 to 29 who had recovered from COVID-19. The sequenced material came from PBMCs or T cells enriched from blood (not recorded which). V usage is TRBV6-5 and J usage is TRBJ2-1; the match to TRBD1 covers 10 bases. This chain's CDR3 is CASSSLGGTGANEQFF. The DNA of the CDR3 is TGTGCCAGCAGTTCACTCGGGGGGACAGGGGCGAATGAGCAGTTCTTC.